Sequencing of this T cell receptor (beta chain) was carried out in a study of HIV-infected patients and healthy controls (TCRdb year 2014). For context, the study as a whole: Although they stayed below normal ranges, CD4 counts in most of the 16 patients rose modestly but significantly after three months of therapy. CD8 counts showed no consistent shift during early therapy, whereas the CD4:CD8 ratio rose slightly. An undetectable viral load was attained by 11 of 16 patients by the second bleed and by all patients after a further year of therapy. Patients exhibited no overall T-cell lymphocytopenia, and total CDR3 counts per chain were not significantly different from those of controls. The study tested whether deep TCR repertoire sequencing of HIV patients' small blood samples could capture immune perturbation and reconstitution. The paper as a whole reports these results and caveats: Differing numbers of distinct sequences in patients and controls hindered comparison, and size-matching assigned excessive weight to rare events in the HIV-infected data. Compared with controls, HIV-infected patients showed significantly different mean usage of eight alpha and eight beta V genes. In HIV-infected patients, the apparent post-therapy recovery of the Gini index was not replicated in size-matched repertoire data. During therapy, HIV-associated CDR3s significantly decreased in frequency, while CMV-associated CDR3s did not change significantly, though most became more frequent. Treated samples reflected only 2 to 4 months of therapy, arguably too short to observe immune reconstitution given low adult thymic output. Processing was restricted to sixteen HIV-infected individuals, which the authors judged to be a major constraint on the generalizability of the findings. Alpha-beta chain pairing was not determined in the samples. More CDR3s were shared between individuals among healthy controls than among HIV+ patients, as measured by Jaccard index and by the count of highly shared sequences. The study did not determine donor HLA types. The use of whole blood limited sequencing depth and precluded separation of the dynamics of distinct T-cell subpopulations. Compared with untreated HIV+ repertoires, healthy control repertoires had roughly threefold more distinct CDR3s and a higher Shannon diversity. Significantly higher mean Gini indices were seen in HIV-infected repertoires than in controls, possibly reflecting oligoclonality. MAIT cell alpha-chain CDR3s were present at high frequency in healthy controls but severely depleted in HIV+ repertoires. The observed differences in diversity were not explained by the slight differences in age and sex profiles between the study cohorts.

This clonotype was recorded at least ten times. There is no known antigen for this receptor. Base quality data are lacking; no much larger clone is found one base away. CDR1 and CDR2 are drawn from the germline V gene (reference sequence): LNHDA, SQIVND. The V and J ends are trimmed by 7 bases and 0 bases, leaving 12 bases between them. The CDR3 has 14 amino acids, counting the end cysteine and phenylalanine. Solely the CDR3 DNA is kept, with 42 bases framed from the first base. SuperScript III was used to reverse transcribe 500 ng RNA with primers targeting the alpha and beta constant regions. Separate alpha and beta chain libraries were made by chain-specific third strand synthesis with multiplexing indices. To avoid primer bias, the protocol used one single primer pair to amplify every rearrangement within a chain, and the protocol also attached molecular barcodes to each cDNA molecule. The SP2 sequencing primer site and a random hexamer were carried on a 5' RACE adapter, to which purified cDNA was joined by T4 RNA Ligase 1. Second strand synthesis was performed with Phusion polymerase and primed from the SP2 site, and slow temperature ramps were applied to favor optimal annealing. The 12-nucleotide barcode on each molecule comprised two random hexamer sequences, both introduced before amplification and concatenated. A short first PCR added P5 and P7 adapter elements plus a second index, followed by a 23-cycle amplification PCR with P5s and P7 primers. In total the libraries went through around 26 PCR cycles, after which the libraries were quantified on a Qubit, sized on a Bioanalyzer, and diluted to around 4 nM. The normalized libraries were sequenced on an Illumina MiSeq using 2 x 250 paired-end kits. Reverse transcription reactions were cleaned up on MinElute columns and eluted into about 9.3 ul Tris-Cl. The adapter ligations were run for roughly 25 hours at 16 degrees C, and AMPure XP beads at a 1:1 ratio were afterwards used to clean them. In the original analysis: Demultiplexed FASTQ files were processed with a modified Decombinator by which V, J, insert and barcode information was output. Sequences sharing a barcode but differing from the dominant sequence were discarded as errors, and barcodes clustered at Levenshtein distance 3 were counted to estimate original cDNA molecules. The R packages ineq, vegan, igraph and RCytoscape were used for downstream analyses, together with IMGT nomenclature and CDR3 definitions. To avoid skew from clonal expansion, each TCR was counted once, and V gene usage was computed over distinct sequences. Within a donor, similarity networks joined unique CDR3 amino acid sequences in every case where two of them were separated by a single Levenshtein edit. Published HIV-specific CDR3s (about 83 alpha, several hundred beta) and CMV-specific CDR3s (roughly 14 alpha, roughly 250 beta) were compiled and searched for in the repertoires. Lower sequence numbers were not the cause of the decreased diversity in patients, as random subsampling to size-matched repertoires showed. TCRdb's own reprocessing of the public reads used fastp at Q25 and MiXCR and kept productive beta chains. Rows with a matching CDR3 protein are joined into one entry that keeps the most common DNA and genes. TCRdb, not the authors, supplied the V and J calls. The sample has roughly 9,300 distinct CDR3 sequences on record, about 6.5% of them singletons. Together, the top ten hold 25% to 35% of the sample.

Follow-up blood from HIV-infected patients was collected roughly three months, about 14 weeks, after antiretroviral therapy began. Whole blood was used without cell fractionation, so the repertoire reflected all unsorted peripheral T cells. For RNA extraction, 2.5 ml of peripheral blood was drawn into Tempus tubes. Patients with febrile or AIDS-related illness, tumors, hepatitis B or C coinfection, immunomodulatory therapy, recent vaccination or treatment interruptions were excluded from enrollment. Residual genomic DNA was removed with the TURBO-DNase kit and globin mRNA was depleted with GLOBINclear.

The sample here was blood, taken during antiretroviral therapy. This TCR was sampled from an adult with HIV infection. The donor label of this sample is uncertain. The chain couples TRBV19 to TRBJ1-1, with the D gene not clear enough to name. The CDR3 region has the sequence CASINSGVNTEAFF. The sequenced DNA is TGTGCCAGTATTAACAGTGGGGTGAACACTGAAGCTTTCTTT.